This T cell receptor beta chain was identified in a study of control samples from healthy donors and cancer patients. V lost 6 bases and J 5 bases, leaving 9 bases between the germline ends. CDR1 DFQATT and CDR2 SNEGSKA come from the germline V gene (reference sequence). The CDR3 totals 11 residues. The method was immunoSEQ multiplex PCR; TCRdb's version includes in-frame clones alone and lacks a portion of them. The table has over 10,000 clones, 85% to 95% seen once. The chain has TRBV20-1 and TRBJ2-3, with D unresolved. This TCR came from a man aged 80 or over with lung cancer. The sample consisted of PBMCs. For the CDR3, the DNA is TGCAGTGCGAGCAAAGAAGATACGCAGTATTTT. This encodes CSASKEDTQYF.